This TCR beta chain was sequenced during a study of blood T cell repertoires in COVID-19. The V gene lost 5 bases and the J gene lost 13 bases, with 13 bases spanning the gap. Germline V gene data show CDR1 as MNHEY and CDR2 as SVGEGT. The CDR3 totals 11 residues. In the study's own analysis: For nucleated cells, counts were estimated from reference gene primer amplification. Some clones are missing from TCRdb's copy, which holds only in-frame ones; the method was immunoSEQ multiplex PCR. D and trimming were read from the DNA, whereas the V and J calls and clone size are those reported in that table. The sample consists of about 170,000 clones, around 88% of them appearing once.

The sequenced sample consisted of peripheral blood. The clonotype comes from a woman in her 70s who had recovered from COVID-19. The chain joins TRBV6-2 or TRBV6-3 to TRBJ2-3; D perhaps matches TRBD1 (6 bases). CDR3 sequence reads: CASSRQDLEYF. DNA of the CDR3: TGTGCCAGCAGTCGACAGGATTTAGAGTATTTT.